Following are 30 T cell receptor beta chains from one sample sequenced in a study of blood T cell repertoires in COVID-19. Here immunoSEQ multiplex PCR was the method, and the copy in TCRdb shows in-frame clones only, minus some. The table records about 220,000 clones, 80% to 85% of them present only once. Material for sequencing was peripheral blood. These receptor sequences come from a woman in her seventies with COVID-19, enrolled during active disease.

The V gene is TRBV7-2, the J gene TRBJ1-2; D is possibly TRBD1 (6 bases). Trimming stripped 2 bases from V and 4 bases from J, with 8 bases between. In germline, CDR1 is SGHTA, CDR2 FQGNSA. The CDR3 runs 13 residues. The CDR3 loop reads CASSLQDSYGYTF. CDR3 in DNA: TGTGCCAGCAGCTTACAGGACAGCTATGGCTACACCTTC.

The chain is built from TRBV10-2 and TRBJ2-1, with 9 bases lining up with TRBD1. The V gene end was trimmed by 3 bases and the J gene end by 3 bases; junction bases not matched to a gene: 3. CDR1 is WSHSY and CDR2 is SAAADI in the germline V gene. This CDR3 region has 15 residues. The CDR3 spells CASSEMDRGYNEQFF. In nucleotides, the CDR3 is TGCGCCAGCAGTGAAATGGACAGGGGCTACAATGAGCAGTTCTTC.

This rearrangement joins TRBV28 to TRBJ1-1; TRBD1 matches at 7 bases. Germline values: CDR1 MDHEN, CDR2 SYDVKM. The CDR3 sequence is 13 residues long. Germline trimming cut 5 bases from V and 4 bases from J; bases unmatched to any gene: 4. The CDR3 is CASSRQGPTEAFF. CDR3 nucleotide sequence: TGTGCCAGCAGTAGACAGGGTCCCACTGAAGCTTTCTTT.

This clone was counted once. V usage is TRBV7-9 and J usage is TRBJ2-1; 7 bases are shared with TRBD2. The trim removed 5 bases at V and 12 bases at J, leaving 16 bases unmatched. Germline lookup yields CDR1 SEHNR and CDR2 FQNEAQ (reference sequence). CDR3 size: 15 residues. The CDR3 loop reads CASSPLPTSPGGQFF. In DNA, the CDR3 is TGTGCCAGCAGCCCGCTACCGACTAGCCCAGGAGGGCAGTTCTTC.

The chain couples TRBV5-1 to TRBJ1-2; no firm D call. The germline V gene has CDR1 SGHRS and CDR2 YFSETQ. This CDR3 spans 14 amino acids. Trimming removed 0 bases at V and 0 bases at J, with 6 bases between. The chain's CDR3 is CASSLEQTNYGYTF. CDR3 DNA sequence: TGCGCCAGCAGCTTGGAACAGACTAACTATGGCTACACCTTC.

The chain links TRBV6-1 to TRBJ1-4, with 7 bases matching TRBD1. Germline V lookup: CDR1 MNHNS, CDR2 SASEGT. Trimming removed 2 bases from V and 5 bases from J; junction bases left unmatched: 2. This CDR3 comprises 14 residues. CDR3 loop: CASSEWTGNEKLFF. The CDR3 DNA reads TGTGCCAGCAGTGAATGGACAGGCAATGAAAAACTGTTTTTT.

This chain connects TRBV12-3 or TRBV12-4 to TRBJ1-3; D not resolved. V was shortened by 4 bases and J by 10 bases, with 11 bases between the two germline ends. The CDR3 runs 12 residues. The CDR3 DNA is TGTGCCAGCAGTTCTCCCTCCTCGACCATATATTTT. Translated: CASSSPSSTIYF.

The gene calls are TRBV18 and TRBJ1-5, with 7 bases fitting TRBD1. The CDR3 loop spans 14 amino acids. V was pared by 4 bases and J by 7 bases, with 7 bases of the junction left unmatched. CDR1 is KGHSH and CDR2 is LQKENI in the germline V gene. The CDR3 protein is CASSQEQGRQPQHF. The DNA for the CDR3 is TGTGCCAGCTCACAAGAACAGGGGCGGCAGCCCCAGCATTTT.

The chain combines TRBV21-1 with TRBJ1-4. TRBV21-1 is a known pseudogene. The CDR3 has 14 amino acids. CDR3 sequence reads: CASSLRGMIEKLFF. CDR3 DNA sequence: TGTGCCAGCAGCTTGCGGGGGATGATTGAAAAACTGTTTTTT.

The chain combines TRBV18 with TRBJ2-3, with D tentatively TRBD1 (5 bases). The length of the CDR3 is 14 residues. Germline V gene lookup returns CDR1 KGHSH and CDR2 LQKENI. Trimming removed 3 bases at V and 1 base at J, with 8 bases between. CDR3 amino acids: CASSPDSRTDTQYF. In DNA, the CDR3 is TGTGCCAGCTCACCTGACAGCCGCACAGATACGCAGTATTTT.

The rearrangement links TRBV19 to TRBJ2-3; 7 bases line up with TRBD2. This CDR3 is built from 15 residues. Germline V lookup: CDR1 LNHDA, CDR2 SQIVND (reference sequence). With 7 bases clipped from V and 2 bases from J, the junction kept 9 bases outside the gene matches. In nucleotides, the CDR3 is TGTGCCAGTACCGTTAGCGGGTCGCACACAGATACGCAGTATTTT. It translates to CASTVSGSHTDTQYF.

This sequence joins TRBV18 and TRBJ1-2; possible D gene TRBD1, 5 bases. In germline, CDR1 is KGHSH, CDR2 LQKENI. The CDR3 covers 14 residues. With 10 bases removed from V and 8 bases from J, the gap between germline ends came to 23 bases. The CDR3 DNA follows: TGTGCCAACCGACCAGGGTTAGTTTTACTGGGCTACACCTTC. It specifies CANRPGLVLLGYTF.

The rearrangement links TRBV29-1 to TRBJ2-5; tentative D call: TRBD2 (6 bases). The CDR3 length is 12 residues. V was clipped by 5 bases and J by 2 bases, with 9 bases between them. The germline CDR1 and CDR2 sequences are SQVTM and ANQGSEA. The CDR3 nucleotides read TGCAGCGTTCGAGCGGGTCAAGAGACCCAGTACTTC. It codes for CSVRAGQETQYF.

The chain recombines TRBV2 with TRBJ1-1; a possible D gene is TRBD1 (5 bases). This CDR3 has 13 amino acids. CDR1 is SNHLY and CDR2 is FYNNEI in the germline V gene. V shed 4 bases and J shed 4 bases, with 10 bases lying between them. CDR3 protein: CASSAGGTTEAFF. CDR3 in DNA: TGTGCCAGCAGTGCCGGGGGTACCACTGAAGCTTTCTTT.

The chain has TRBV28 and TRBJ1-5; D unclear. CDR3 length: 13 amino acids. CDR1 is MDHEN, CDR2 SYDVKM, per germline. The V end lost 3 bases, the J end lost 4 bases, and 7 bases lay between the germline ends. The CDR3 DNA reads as TGTGCCAGCAGTTTCAAGAGAAATCAGCCCCAGCATTTT. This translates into CASSFKRNQPQHF.

This CDR3 reads CASSSSPSGVQQYF. The CDR3 nucleotides read TGTGCCAGCAGCTCATCCCCAAGCGGGGTCCAGCAGTACTTC. The chain carries TRBV7-2 and TRBJ2-7, with 7 bases aligning to TRBD2. The CDR3 runs 14 residues. Germline V gives CDR1 SGHTA, CDR2 FQGNSA. With 4 bases clipped from V and 8 bases from J, the junction kept 11 bases outside the gene matches.

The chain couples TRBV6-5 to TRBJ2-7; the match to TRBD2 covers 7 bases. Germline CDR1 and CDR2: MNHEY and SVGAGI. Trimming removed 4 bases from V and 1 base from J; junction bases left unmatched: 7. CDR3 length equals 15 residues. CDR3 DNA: TGTGCCAGCAGTTCCCTGGGTAGCGGGTCCTACGAGCAGTACTTC. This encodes CASSSLGSGSYEQYF.

The CDR3 DNA reads TGTGCCAGCAGTTCGGGAGGCTACAGTGCAACTAATGAAAAACTGTTTTTT. This sequence encodes CASSSGGYSATNEKLFF. V and J are TRBV28 and TRBJ1-4; D not certain. From germline, CDR1 is MDHEN and CDR2 SYDVKM. This CDR3 has 17 residues. The V end was cut by 4 bases, the J end by 0 bases, with 15 bases between.

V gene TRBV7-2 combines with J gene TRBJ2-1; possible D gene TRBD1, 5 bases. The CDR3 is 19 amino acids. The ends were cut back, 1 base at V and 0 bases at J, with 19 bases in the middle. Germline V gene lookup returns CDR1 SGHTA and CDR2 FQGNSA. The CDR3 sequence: CASSLVISTGRASYNEQFF. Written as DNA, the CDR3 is TGTGCCAGCAGCTTAGTGATTTCTACTGGCAGGGCCTCCTACAATGAGCAGTTCTTC. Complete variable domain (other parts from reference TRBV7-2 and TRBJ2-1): GAGVSQSPSNKVTEKGKDVELRCDPISGHTALYWYRQSLGQGLEFLIYFQGNSAPDKSGLPSDRFSAERTGGSVSTLTIQRTQQEDSAVYLCASSLVISTGRASYNEQFFGPGTRLTVL.

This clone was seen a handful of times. CDR3 DNA sequence: TGTGCCAGCAGCTTTGGAAGCGGGAGGGTGAACACCGGGGAGCTGTTTTTT. Protein product: CASSFGSGRVNTGELFF. The V gene is TRBV7-8, the J gene TRBJ2-2; 10 bases fit TRBD2. V dropped 3 bases and J dropped 1; count of bases not matched to a gene: 5. CDR1 SGHVS and CDR2 FQNEAQ come from the germline V gene. There are 17 residues in the CDR3.

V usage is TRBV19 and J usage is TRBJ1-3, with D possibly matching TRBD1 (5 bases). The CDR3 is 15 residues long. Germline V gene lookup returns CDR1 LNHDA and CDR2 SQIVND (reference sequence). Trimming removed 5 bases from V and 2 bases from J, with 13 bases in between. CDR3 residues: CASSLGTVAGNTIYF. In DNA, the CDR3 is TGTGCCAGTAGTTTGGGGACTGTCGCTGGAAACACCATATATTTT.

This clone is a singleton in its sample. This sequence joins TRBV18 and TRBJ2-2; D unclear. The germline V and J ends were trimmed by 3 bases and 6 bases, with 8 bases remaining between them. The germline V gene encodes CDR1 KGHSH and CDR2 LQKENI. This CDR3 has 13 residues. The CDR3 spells CASSPISPGELFF. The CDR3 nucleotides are TGTGCCAGCTCACCTATTAGTCCCGGGGAGCTGTTTTTT.

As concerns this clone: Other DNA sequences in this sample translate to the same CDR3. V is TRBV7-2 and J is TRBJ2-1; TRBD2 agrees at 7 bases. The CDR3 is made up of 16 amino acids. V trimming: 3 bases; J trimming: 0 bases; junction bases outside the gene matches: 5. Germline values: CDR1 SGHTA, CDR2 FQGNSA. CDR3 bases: TGTGCCAGCAGCTTGAGCGGGATGAGCTCCTACAATGAGCAGTTCTTC. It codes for CASSLSGMSSYNEQFF.

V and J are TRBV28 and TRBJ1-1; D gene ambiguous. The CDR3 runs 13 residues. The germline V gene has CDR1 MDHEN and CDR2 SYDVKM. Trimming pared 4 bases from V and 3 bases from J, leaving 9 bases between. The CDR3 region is CASSWTEDTEAFF. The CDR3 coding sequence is TGTGCCAGCAGTTGGACTGAGGACACTGAAGCTTTCTTT.

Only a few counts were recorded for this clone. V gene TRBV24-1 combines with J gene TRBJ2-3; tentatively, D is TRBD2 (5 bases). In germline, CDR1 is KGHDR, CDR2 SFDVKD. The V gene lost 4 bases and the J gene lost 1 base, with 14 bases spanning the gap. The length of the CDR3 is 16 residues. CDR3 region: CATSESLGVGTDTQYF. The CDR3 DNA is TGTGCCACCAGTGAAAGTCTGGGAGTCGGCACAGATACGCAGTATTTT.

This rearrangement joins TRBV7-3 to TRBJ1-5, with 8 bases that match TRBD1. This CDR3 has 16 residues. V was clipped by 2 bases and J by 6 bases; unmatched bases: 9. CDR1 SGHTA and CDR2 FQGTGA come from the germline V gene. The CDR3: CASSLSPTGVFQPQHF. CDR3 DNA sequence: TGTGCCAGCAGCTTATCGCCGACAGGGGTATTTCAGCCCCAGCATTTT. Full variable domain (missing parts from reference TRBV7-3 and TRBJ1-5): GAGVSQTPSNKVTEKGKYVELRCDPISGHTALYWYRQSLGQGPEFLIYFQGTGAADDSGLPNDRFFAVRPEGSVSTLKIQRTERGDSAVYLCASSLSPTGVFQPQHFGDGTRLSIL.

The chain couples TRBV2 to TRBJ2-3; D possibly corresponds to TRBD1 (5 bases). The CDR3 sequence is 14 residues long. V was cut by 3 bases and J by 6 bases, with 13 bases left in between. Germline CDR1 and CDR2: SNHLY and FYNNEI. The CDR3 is CASSDGQGFDTQYF. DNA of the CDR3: TGTGCCAGCAGTGATGGGCAGGGTTTCGATACGCAGTATTTT. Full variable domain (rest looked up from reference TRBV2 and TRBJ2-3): EPEVTQTPSHQVTQMGQEVILRCVPISNHLYFYWYRQILGQKVEFLVSFYNNEISEKSEIFDDQFSVERPDGSNFTLKIRSTKLEDSAMYFCASSDGQGFDTQYFGPGTRLTVL.

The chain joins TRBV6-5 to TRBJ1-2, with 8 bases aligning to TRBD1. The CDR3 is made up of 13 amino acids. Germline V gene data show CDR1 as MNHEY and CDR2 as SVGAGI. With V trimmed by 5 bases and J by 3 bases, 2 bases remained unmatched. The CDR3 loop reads CASSPGQDYGYTF. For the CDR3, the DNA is TGTGCCAGCAGTCCGGGACAGGACTATGGCTACACCTTC.

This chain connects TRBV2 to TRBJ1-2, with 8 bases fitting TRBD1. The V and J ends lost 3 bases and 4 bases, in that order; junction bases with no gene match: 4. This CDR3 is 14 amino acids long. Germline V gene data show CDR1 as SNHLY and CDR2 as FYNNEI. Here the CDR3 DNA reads TGTGCCAGCAGTGACCAGGGGGCCGTCTATGGCTACACCTTC. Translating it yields CASSDQGAVYGYTF.

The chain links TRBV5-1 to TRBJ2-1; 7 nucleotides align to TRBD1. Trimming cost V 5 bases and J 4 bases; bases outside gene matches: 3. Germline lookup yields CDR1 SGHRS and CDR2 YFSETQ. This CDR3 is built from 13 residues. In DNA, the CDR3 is TGCGCCAGCAGGACAGGGATATACAATGAGCAGTTCTTC. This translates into CASRTGIYNEQFF.